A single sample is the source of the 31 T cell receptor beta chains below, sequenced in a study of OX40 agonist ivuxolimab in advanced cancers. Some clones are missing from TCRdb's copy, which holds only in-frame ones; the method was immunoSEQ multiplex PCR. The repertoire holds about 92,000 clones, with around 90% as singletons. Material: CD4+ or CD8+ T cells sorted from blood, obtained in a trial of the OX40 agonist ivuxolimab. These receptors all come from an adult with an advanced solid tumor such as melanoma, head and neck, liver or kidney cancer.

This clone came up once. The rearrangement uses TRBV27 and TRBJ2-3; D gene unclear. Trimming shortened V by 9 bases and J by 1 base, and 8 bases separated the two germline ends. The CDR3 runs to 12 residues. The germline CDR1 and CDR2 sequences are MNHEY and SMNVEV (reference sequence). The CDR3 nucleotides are TGTGCCAGTGCGTTTCGCACAGATACGCAGTATTTT. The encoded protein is CASAFRTDTQYF.

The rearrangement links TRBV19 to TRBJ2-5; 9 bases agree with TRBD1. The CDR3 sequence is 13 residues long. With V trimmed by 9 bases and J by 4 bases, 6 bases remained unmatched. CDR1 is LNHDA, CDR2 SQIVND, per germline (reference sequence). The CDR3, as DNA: TGTGCCAGCCAGGACAGGGGTGCAGAGACCCAGTACTTC. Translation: CASQDRGAETQYF.

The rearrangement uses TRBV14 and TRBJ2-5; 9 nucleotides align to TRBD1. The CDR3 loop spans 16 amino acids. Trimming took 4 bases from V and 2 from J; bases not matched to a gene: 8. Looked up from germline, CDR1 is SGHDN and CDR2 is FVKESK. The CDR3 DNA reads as TGTGCCAGCAGCCTCCTGACAGGGGGATGGCAAGAGACCCAGTACTTC. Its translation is CASSLLTGGWQETQYF.

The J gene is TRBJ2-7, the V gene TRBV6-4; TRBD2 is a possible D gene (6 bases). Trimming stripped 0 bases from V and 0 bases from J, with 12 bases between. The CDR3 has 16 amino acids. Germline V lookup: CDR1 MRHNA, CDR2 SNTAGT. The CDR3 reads CASSDSIRGSSYEQYF. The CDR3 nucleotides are TGTGCCAGCAGTGACTCCATACGGGGGAGCTCCTACGAGCAGTACTTC.

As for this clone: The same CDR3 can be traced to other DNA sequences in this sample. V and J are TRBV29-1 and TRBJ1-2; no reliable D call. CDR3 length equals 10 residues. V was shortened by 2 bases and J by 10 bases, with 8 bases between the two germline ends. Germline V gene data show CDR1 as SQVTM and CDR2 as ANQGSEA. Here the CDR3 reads CSVEKGSYTF. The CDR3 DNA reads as TGCAGCGTTGAAAAGGGTTCCTACACCTTC. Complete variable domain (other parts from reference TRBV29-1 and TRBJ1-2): SAVISQKPSRDICQRGTSLTIQCQVDSQVTMMFWYRQQPGQSLTLIATANQGSEATYESGFVIDKFPISRPNLTFSTLTVSNMSPEDSSIYLCSVEKGSYTFGSGTRLTVV.

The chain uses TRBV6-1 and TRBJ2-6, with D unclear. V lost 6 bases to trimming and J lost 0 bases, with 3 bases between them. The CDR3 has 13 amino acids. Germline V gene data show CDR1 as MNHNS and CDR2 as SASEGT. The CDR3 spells CASSVSGANVLTF. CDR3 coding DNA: TGTGCCAGCAGCGTCTCTGGGGCCAACGTCCTGACTTTC.

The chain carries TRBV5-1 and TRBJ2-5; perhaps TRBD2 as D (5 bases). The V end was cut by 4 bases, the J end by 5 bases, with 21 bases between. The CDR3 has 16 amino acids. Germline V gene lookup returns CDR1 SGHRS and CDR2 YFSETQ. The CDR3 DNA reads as TGCGCCAGCAGCCTGCGCTCGACCCGGGGTGGGGAGACCCAGTACTTC. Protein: CASSLRSTRGGETQYF.

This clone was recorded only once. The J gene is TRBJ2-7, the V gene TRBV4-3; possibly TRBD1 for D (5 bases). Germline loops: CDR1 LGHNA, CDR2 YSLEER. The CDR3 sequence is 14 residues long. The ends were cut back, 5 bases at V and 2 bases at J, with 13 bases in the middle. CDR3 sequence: CASSSYKGTYEQYF. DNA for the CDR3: TGCGCCAGCAGCTCGTATAAGGGGACCTACGAGCAGTACTTC.

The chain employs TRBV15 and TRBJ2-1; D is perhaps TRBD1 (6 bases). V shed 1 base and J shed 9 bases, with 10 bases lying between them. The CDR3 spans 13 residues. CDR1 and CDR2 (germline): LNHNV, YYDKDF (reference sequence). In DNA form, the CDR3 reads TGTGCCACCAGCAGAGTTCAGGGGACTGAGCAGTTCTTC. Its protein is CATSRVQGTEQFF. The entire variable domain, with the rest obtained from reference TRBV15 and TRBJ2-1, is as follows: DAMVIQNPRYQVTQFGKPVTLSCSQTLNHNVMYWYQQKSSQAPKLLFHYYDKDFNNEADTPDNFQSRRPNTSFCFLDIRSPGLGDTAMYLCATSRVQGTEQFFGPGTRLTVL.

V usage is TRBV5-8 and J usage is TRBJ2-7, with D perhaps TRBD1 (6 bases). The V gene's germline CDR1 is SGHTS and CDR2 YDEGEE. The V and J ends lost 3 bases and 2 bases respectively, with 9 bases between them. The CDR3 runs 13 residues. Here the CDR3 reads CASSYRVAYEQYF. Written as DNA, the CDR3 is TGTGCCAGCAGCTACAGGGTCGCCTACGAGCAGTACTTC.

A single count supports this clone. The CDR3 bases are TGTGCCAGCAGCTTGGTCCAGAGCCGAAACACCATATATTTT. Translating it yields CASSLVQSRNTIYF. The gene calls are TRBV5-5 and TRBJ1-3, with D unresolved. CDR1 SGHKS and CDR2 YYEKEE come from the germline V gene (reference sequence). This CDR3 is 14 amino acids long. V was shortened by 0 bases and J by 5 bases, with 9 bases between the two germline ends.

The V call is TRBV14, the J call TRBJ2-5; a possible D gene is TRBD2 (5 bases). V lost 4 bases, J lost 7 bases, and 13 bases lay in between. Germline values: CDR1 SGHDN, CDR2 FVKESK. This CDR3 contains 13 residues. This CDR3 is CASSRSLEGTQYF. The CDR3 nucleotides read TGTGCCAGCAGCCGCAGTCTTGAGGGGACCCAGTACTTC.

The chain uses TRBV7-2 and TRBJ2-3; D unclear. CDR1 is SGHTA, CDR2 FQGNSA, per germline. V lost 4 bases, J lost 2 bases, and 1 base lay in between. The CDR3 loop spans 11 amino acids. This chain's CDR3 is CASSYTDTQYF. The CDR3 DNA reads TGTGCCAGCAGCTACACAGATACGCAGTATTTT.

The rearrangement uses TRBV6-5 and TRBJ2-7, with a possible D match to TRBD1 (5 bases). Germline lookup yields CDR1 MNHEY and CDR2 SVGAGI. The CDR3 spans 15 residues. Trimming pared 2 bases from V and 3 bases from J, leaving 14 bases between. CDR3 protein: CASSYRFQGFYEQYF. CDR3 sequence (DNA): TGTGCCAGCAGTTACCGGTTTCAGGGATTCTACGAGCAGTACTTC.

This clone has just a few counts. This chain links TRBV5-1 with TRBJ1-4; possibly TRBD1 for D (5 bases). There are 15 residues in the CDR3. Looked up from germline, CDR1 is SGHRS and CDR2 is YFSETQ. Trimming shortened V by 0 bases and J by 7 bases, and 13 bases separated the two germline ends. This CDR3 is CASSLEGYGGEKLFF. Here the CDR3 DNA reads TGCGCCAGCAGCTTGGAGGGGTATGGTGGTGAAAAACTGTTTTTT.

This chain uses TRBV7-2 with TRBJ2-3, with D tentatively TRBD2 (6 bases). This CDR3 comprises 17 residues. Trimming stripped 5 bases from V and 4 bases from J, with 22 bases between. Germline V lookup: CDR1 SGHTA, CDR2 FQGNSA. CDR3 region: CASSAMTTSLAPDTQYF. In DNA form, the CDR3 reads TGTGCCAGCAGCGCGATGACCACTAGCCTAGCCCCAGATACGCAGTATTTT.

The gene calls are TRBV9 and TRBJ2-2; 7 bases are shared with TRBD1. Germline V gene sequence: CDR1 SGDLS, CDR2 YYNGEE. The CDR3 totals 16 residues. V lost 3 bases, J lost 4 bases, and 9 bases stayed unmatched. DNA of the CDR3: TGTGCCAGCAGCGGAACTGGACAGGCGTTCACCGGGGAGCTGTTTTTT. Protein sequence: CASSGTGQAFTGELFF.

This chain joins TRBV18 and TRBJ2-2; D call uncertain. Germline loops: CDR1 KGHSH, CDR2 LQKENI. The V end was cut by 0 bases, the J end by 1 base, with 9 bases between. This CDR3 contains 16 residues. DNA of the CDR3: TGTGCCAGCTCACCACCCGACGGATTGAACACCGGGGAGCTGTTTTTT. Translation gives CASSPPDGLNTGELFF.

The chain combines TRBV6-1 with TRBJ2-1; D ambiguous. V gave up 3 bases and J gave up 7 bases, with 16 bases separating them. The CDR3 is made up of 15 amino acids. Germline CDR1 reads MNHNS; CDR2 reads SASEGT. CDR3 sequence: CASSETPFPPNEQFF. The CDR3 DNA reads TGTGCCAGCAGTGAGACACCATTCCCCCCAAATGAGCAGTTCTTC.

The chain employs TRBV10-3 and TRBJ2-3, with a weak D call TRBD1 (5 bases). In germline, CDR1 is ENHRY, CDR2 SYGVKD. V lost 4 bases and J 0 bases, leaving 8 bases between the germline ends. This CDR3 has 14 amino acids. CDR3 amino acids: CAISVAGSTDTQYF. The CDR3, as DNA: TGTGCCATCAGTGTTGCAGGGAGCACAGATACGCAGTATTTT.

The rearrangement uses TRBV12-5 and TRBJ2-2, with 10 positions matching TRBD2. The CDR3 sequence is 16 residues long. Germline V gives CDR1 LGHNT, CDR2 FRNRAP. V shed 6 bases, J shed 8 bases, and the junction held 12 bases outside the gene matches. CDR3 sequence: CASGFTGTSVSGELFF. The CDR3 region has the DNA TGTGCTAGTGGCTTTACCGGGACTAGCGTTTCAGGGGAGCTGTTTTTT.

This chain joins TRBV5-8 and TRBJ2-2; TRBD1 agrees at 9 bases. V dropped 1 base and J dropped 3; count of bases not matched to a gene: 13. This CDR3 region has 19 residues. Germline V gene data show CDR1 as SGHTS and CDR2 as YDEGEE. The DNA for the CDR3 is TGTGCCAGCAGCTTGAGTCTTGGTCAGGGACAGGGCCACACCGGGGAGCTGTTTTTT. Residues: CASSLSLGQGQGHTGELFF.

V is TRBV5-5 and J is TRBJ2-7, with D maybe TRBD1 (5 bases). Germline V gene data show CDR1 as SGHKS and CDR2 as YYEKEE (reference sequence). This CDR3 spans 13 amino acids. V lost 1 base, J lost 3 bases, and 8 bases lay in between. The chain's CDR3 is CASSLQGLYEQYF. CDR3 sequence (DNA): TGTGCCAGCAGCTTGCAGGGTCTCTACGAGCAGTACTTC.

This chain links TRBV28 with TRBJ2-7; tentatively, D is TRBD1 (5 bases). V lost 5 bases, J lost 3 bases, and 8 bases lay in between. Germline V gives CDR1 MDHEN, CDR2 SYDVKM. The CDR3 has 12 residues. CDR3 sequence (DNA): TGTGCCAGCAGTGCAGGGATCTACGAGCAGTACTTC. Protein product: CASSAGIYEQYF.

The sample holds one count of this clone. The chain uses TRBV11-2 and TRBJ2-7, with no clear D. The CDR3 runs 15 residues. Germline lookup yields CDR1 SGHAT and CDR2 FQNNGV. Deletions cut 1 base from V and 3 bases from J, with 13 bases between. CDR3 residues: CASSLGATANYEQYF. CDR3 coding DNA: TGTGCCAGCAGCTTAGGGGCAACAGCCAACTACGAGCAGTACTTC.

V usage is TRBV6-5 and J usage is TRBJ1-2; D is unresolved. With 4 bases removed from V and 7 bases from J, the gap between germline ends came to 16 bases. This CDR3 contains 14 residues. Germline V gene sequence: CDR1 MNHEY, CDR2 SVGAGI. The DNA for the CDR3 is TGTGCCAGCAGTTTCACGGGGTCCTCGGGTGGCTACACCTTC. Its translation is CASSFTGSSGGYTF.

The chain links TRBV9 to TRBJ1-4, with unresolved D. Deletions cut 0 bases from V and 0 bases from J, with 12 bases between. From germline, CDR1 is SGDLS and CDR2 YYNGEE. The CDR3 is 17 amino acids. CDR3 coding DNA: TGTGCCAGCAGCGTAGGCCAACTAGGTGCAACTAATGAAAAACTGTTTTTT. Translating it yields CASSVGQLGATNEKLFF.

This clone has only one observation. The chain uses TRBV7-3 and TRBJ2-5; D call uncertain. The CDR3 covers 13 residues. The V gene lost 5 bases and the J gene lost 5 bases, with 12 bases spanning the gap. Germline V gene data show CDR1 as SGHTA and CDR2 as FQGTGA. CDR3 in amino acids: CASSHNLGETQYF. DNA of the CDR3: TGTGCCAGCAGCCACAACCTCGGGGAGACCCAGTACTTC.

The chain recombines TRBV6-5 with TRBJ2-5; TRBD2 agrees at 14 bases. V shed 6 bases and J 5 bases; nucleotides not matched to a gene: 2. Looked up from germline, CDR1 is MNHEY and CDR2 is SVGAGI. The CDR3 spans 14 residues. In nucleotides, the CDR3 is TGTGCCAGCAGGGGACTAGCGGGAGCTGAGACCCAGTACTTC. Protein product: CASRGLAGAETQYF.

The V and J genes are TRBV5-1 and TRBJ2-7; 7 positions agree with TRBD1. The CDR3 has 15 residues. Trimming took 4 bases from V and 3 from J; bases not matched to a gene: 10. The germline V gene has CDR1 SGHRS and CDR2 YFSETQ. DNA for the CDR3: TGCGCCAGCAGCAGGACCGGGACAGAATACTACGAGCAGTACTTC. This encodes CASSRTGTEYYEQYF.

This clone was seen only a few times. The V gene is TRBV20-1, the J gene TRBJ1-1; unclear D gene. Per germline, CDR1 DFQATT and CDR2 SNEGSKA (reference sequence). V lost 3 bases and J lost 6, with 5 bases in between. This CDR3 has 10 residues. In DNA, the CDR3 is TGCAGTGCTAGGGACCCTGAAGCTTTCTTT. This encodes CSARDPEAFF.